This TCR beta chain was found in a study of tumor-infiltrating lymphocytes in primary liver carcinoma. Study background: Patients included men and women of 30 to 69 years. Each of the samples returned roughly 3.65 to 7.5 million productive TCRbeta reads (a yield similar across tissue types). General observations from the study: Pairs comparing tumor with adjacent tissue or blood overlapped less than pairs drawn from tumor regions. Left bulk and unsorted, the samples did not allow CD4+ and CD8+ repertoires to be compared.

Germline V gives CDR1 SGHAT, CDR2 FQNNGV. CDR3 length: 14 residues. Priming with a constant-region primer yielded TCR beta cDNA from 400 to 550 ng total RNA. Investigators got TCR beta libraries out of three nested multiplex PCR rounds, done with slightly modified ARM-PCR. In the first two PCR rounds, TRBV1-TRBV30 forward primers were paired with a C-beta reverse primer, and each round lasted about 9 cycles. TCRdb reprocessed the multiplex PCR reads via MiXCR and lists one record per CDR3 protein. The data hold 330,000 or so distinct CDR3 sequences, with roughly two thirds observed a single time. Germline DNA was also extracted, and blood RNA was taken from unsorted whole blood. A word on this clonotype: Its specificity is unknown. One junction end does not reproduce the germline sequence, and a read error may be involved.

The sequence derives from a man aged 35-49 years with primary liver carcinoma and hepatitis B virus infection. This sequence joins TRBV11-2 and TRBJ2-7; D might be TRBD1 (6 bases). Source material: peripheral blood. The CDR3 coding sequence is TGTGCCAGGAGCTTATCAGGGGCGCTATACGAGCAGTACTTC. Its protein product is CARSLSGALYEQYF.